This TCR beta chain stems from a study of cytomegalovirus exposure and HLA in healthy donors. PCR was performed using 60 Vbeta and 13 Jbeta primers. Only in-frame clones appear in the TCRdb table, and some are missing; sequencing was by immunoSEQ multiplex PCR. The sample contains approximately 150,000 clones, around 75% of which appear only once. Per the germline V gene, CDR1 is LGHNA and CDR2 is YSLEER. V shed 0 bases, J shed 2 bases, and the junction held 3 bases outside the gene matches. The CDR3 runs 16 residues. This clonotype was obtained from a woman in her 30s in good health and CMV-seronegative. V is TRBV4-3 and J is TRBJ2-7, with 11 bases aligning to TRBD1. The sample was PBMCs. This chain's CDR3 is CASSQDLGQGAYEQYF. CDR3 DNA: TGCGCCAGCAGCCAAGATTTGGGACAGGGGGCCTACGAGCAGTACTTC.